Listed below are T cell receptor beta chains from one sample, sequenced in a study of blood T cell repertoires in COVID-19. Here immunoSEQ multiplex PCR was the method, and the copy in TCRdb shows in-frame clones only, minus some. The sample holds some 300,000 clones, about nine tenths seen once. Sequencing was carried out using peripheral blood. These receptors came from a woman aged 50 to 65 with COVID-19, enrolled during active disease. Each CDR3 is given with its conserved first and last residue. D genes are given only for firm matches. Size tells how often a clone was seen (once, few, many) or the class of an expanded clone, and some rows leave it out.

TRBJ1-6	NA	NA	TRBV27	TGTGCCAGCAGCCATCGACAGTTTTCCTATAATTCACCCCTCCACTTT	CASSHRQFSYNSPLHF
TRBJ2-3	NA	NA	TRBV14	TGTGCCAGCAGCCAATTCCGAGGAGGAGACCCTAGCACAGATACGCAGTATTTT	CASSQFRGGDPSTDTQYF
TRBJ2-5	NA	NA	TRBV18	TGTGCCAGCTCACCCGGGACATATTGGGAGACCCAGTACTTC	CASSPGTYWETQYF
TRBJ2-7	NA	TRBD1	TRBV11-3	TGTGCCAGCAGCATGACAGGGCGCGAGCAGTACTTC	CASSMTGREQYF
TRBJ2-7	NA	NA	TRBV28	TGTGCCAGCACTCTCCAGGGGCAAACCTACGAGCAGTACTTC	CASTLQGQTYEQYF
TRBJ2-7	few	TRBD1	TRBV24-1	TGTGCCACCAGTGACCCTGGACAGGGGGTAGAATGGCAGTACTTC	CATSDPGQGVEWQYF
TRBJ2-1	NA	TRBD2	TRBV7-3	TGTGCCAGCAGCGATACTAGCGGGAGTGAAGGAGAGCAGTTCTTC	CASSDTSGSEGEQFF
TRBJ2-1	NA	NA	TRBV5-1	TGCGCCACCCAACAGGTCCCCATGGCCGGCAATGAGCAGTTCTTC	CATQQVPMAGNEQFF
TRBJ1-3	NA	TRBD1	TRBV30	TGTGCCTGGAGTTGGCAGGGGGCCCCCCTTAGGGCTGGAAACACCATATATTTT	CAWSWQGAPLRAGNTIYF
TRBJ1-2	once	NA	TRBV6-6	TGTGCCAGCAGTTGGGTAGAAGGAGGGACCTATGGCTACACCTTC	CASSWVEGGTYGYTF
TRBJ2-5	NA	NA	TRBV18	TGTGCCAGCTCACCTCCCCCCCCGGACACACAAGAGACCCAGTACTTC	CASSPPPPDTQETQYF
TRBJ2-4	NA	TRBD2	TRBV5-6	TGTGCCAGCAGCACAAGACTAGCGGGAGGGGCCAAAAACATTCAGTACTTC	CASSTRLAGGAKNIQYF
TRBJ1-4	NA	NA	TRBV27	TGTGCCAGCAGCCCCCTACATCAGTACAGGGTTCCTCGCTCAACTAATGAAAAACTGTTTTTT	CASSPLHQYRVPRSTNEKLFF
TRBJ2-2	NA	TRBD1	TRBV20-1	TGCAGTGCTAGTCCGCAACCGGGACAGAGAACCGGGGAGCTGTTTTTT	CSASPQPGQRTGELFF
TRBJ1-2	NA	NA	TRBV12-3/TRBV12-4	TGTGCCAGCAGTCAAGACAGTAACTATGGCTACACCTTC	CASSQDSNYGYTF
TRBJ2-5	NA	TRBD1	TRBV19	TGTGCCAGTAGACCGGGACAGGGTATAGAGACCCAGTACTTC	CASRPGQGIETQYF
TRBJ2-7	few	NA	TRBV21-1	TGTGCCAGCAGCAAAGCGGATAGAACACTAGCGGGACCCTACGAGCAGTACTTC	CASSKADRTLAGPYEQYF
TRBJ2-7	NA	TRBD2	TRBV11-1	TGTGCCAGCAGTTCAAAAGCGGGAGGGGCCTACGAGCAGTACTTC	CASSSKAGGAYEQYF
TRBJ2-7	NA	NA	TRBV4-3	TGCGCCAGCAGCCAGACCCCGGGTTCAACGAAATACGAGCAGTACTTC	CASSQTPGSTKYEQYF
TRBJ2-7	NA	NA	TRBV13	TGTGCCAGCAGCCCGAGCTCCTACGAGCAGTACTTC	CASSPSSYEQYF
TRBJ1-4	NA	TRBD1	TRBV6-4	TGTGCCAGCAGTCCATCGGGGACAGGGAATGAAAAACTGTTTTTT	CASSPSGTGNEKLFF
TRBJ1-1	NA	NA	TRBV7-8	TGTGCCAGCAGCTTAGGGGGGGTGAACACTGAAGCTTTCTTT	CASSLGGVNTEAFF
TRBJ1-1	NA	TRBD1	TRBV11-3	TGTGCCAGCAGCCAGAGACAGGGAGGAAGAACTGAAGCTTTCTTT	CASSQRQGGRTEAFF
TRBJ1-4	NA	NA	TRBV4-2	TGTGCCAGCAGCCAAGACAGGGTTGGGAATGAAAAACTGTTTTTT	CASSQDRVGNEKLFF
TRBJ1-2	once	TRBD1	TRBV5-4	TGTGCCAGCAGCTGGGGGGACAGCTCTAACTATGGCTACACCTTC	CASSWGDSSNYGYTF
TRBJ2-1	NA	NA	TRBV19	TGTGCCAGTAGTATCGGAAGGGGGTTCGGCAATGAGCAGTTCTTC	CASSIGRGFGNEQFF
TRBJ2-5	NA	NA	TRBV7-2	TGTGCCAGCAGCTCAACAGTGTGGCGAGAGACCCAGTACTTC	CASSSTVWRETQYF
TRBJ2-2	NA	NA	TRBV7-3	TGTGCCAGCAGTCCGGGACACTCCGGCGGGGAGCTGTTTTTT	CASSPGHSGGELFF
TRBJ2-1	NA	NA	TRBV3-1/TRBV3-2	TGTGCCAGCAGCCAGAACCCGCGGGGCAATGAGCAGTTCTTC	CASSQNPRGNEQFF
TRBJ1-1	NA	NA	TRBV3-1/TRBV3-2	TGTGCCAGCAGCCTCCCGGGGGCGGGGGGCACTGAAGCTTTCTTT	CASSLPGAGGTEAFF
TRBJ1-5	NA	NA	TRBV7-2	TGTGCCAGCAGCTTCTCGCCAGGCTGGGAGCCCCAGCATTTT	CASSFSPGWEPQHF
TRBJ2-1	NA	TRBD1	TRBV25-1	TGTGCCAGCAGTGCATCCGGGACAGTCTACAATGAGCAGTTCTTC	CASSASGTVYNEQFF
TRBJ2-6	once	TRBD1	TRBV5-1	TGCGCCAGCAGTTCGGGACAGGGGGATATCTCTGGGGCCAACGTCCTGACTTTC	CASSSGQGDISGANVLTF
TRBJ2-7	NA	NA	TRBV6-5	TGTGCCAGCAGCTTTGGGAGGGGGGCCTACGAGCAGTACTTC	CASSFGRGAYEQYF
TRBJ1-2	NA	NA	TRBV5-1	TGCGCCAGCAGCTTCGGACAGGGCTACACCTTC	CASSFGQGYTF
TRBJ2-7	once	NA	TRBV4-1	TGCGCCAGCAGCCAAGATTACAGCGGCTACGAGCAGTACTTC	CASSQDYSGYEQYF
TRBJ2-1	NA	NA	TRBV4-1	TGCGCCAGCAGCCGTGACCAGCGGGACACCAATGAGCAGTTCTTC	CASSRDQRDTNEQFF
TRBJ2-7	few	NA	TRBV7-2	TGTGCCAGCAGCCCAGAAGTGGGAGGACGCTACGAGCAGTACTTC	CASSPEVGGRYEQYF
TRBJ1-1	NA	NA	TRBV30	TGTGCCTGGAGGGACAGAGGGACTGAAGCTTTCTTT	CAWRDRGTEAFF
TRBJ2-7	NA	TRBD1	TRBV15	TGTGCCACCAGCGGACAGGGTACTAACGAGCAGTACTTC	CATSGQGTNEQYF
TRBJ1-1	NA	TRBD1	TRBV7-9	TGTGCCAGCAGCTTAGTTCGACAGGGGGCGGTTTTTGAAGCTTTCTTT	CASSLVRQGAVFEAFF
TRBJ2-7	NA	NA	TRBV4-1	TGCGCCAGCAGCGGCCCGGGTGGCGGCGGGGATACCTACGAGCAGTACTTC	CASSGPGGGGDTYEQYF
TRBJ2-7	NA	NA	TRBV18	TGTGCCAGCTCACCTCGGGAGCAAATCTACGAGCAGTACTTC	CASSPREQIYEQYF
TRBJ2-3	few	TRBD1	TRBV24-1	TGTGCCACCAGTGGTCCTCAACAGGGGTCAGGACCAGATACGCAGTATTTT	CATSGPQQGSGPDTQYF
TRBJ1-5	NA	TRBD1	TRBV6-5	TGTGCCAGCAGTTGGGACAGGTATAGCAATCAGCCCCAGCATTTT	CASSWDRYSNQPQHF
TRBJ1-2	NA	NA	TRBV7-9	TGTGCCAGCAGCAAAGGAGGGGGGGACATATACGGCTACACCTTC	CASSKGGGDIYGYTF
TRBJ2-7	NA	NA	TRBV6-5	TGTGCCAGCAGTTACTCGAGATCAACGGGATACTACGAGCAGTACTTC	CASSYSRSTGYYEQYF
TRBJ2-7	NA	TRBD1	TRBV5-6	TGTGCCAGCAGCTTGGGACAGGGGCAATCCTACGAGCAGTACTTC	CASSLGQGQSYEQYF